This is a list of T cell receptor beta chains from one sample in a study of OX40 agonist ivuxolimab in advanced cancers. The assay was immunoSEQ multiplex PCR, and TCRdb's table has in-frame clones only and misses some. The table records 90,000 or so clones, just under 90% of them present only once. Source: CD4+ or CD8+ T cells sorted from blood, taken in a trial of the OX40 agonist ivuxolimab. The receptor set was obtained from an adult with an advanced solid tumor such as melanoma, head and neck, liver or kidney cancer. Each CDR3 is given with its conserved first and last residue. Each record gives: V gene, J gene, clone size, D gene, CDR3 length, CDR3 DNA, CDR3 protein. D genes are given only for firm matches. Size values are once, few and many counts, or a class for expanded clones, and some rows have none.

v_call: TRBV18; j_call: TRBJ2-1; clone_size: -; d_call: TRBD2; cdr3_length: 15; cdr3_nt: TGTGCCAGCTCACCACGGGGAGGGGACCCCAATGAGCAGTTCTTC; cdr3_aa: CASSPRGGDPNEQFF
v_call: TRBV5-4; j_call: TRBJ1-2; clone_size: -; d_call: -; cdr3_length: 13; cdr3_nt: TGTGCCAGCAGTTCCGGGGGGGCAAGTGGCTACACCTTC; cdr3_aa: CASSSGGASGYTF
v_call: TRBV7-7; j_call: TRBJ2-5; clone_size: -; d_call: -; cdr3_length: 16; cdr3_nt: TGTGCCAGCAGCACGGGTTTGACAGGCATACAAGAGACCCAGTACTTC; cdr3_aa: CASSTGLTGIQETQYF
v_call: TRBV19; j_call: TRBJ1-1; clone_size: few; d_call: TRBD1; cdr3_length: 13; cdr3_nt: TGTGCCAGTAGTTCGCAGGGGGGCACTGAAGCTTTCTTT; cdr3_aa: CASSSQGGTEAFF
v_call: TRBV6-5; j_call: TRBJ2-7; clone_size: -; d_call: -; cdr3_length: 15; cdr3_nt: TGTGCCAGCAGTCCGAGTGACGTCGTGCAATACGAGCAGTACTTC; cdr3_aa: CASSPSDVVQYEQYF
v_call: TRBV5-4; j_call: TRBJ2-7; clone_size: -; d_call: TRBD2; cdr3_length: 15; cdr3_nt: TGTGCCAGCAGCGAAAGGACTAGCGGGGCGGACGAGCAGTACTTC; cdr3_aa: CASSERTSGADEQYF
v_call: TRBV16; j_call: TRBJ1-1; clone_size: few; d_call: -; cdr3_length: 13; cdr3_nt: TGTGCCAGCCAGTGGGAGGGGAGGACTGAAGCTTTCTTT; cdr3_aa: CASQWEGRTEAFF
v_call: TRBV7-2; j_call: TRBJ1-3; clone_size: -; d_call: -; cdr3_length: 15; cdr3_nt: TGTGCCAGCAGCTTAACGGGAAACTCTGGAAACACCATATATTTT; cdr3_aa: CASSLTGNSGNTIYF
v_call: TRBV2; j_call: TRBJ2-5; clone_size: -; d_call: -; cdr3_length: 15; cdr3_nt: TGTGCCAGCAGTGATTCGAGTACTAGTGTTGGGACCCAGTACTTC; cdr3_aa: CASSDSSTSVGTQYF
v_call: TRBV20-1; j_call: TRBJ1-3; clone_size: -; d_call: TRBD1; cdr3_length: 11; cdr3_nt: TGCAGTGCTGGGACAGGGAGACCCATATATTTT; cdr3_aa: CSAGTGRPIYF
v_call: TRBV4-3; j_call: TRBJ2-7; clone_size: -; d_call: TRBD2; cdr3_length: 15; cdr3_nt: TGCGCCAGCAGCCAAGGAGGGCGGGGGTACTACGAGCAGTACTTC; cdr3_aa: CASSQGGRGYYEQYF
v_call: TRBV5-1; j_call: TRBJ1-3; clone_size: once; d_call: TRBD1; cdr3_length: 17; cdr3_nt: TGCGCCAGCAGCGCCCGGGACAGCTACTCCGCTGGAAACACCATATATTTT; cdr3_aa: CASSARDSYSAGNTIYF